Described below is a single T cell receptor beta chain sequence and its context. The antigen is undetermined. After constant-region reverse-primer amplification, full-length variable regions underwent semi-nested PCR with Nested Universal Primer A. TCRdb analysed the 5' RACE reads with MiXCR anew, one entry per CDR3 protein. The sample has about 47,000 distinct CDR3 sequences, around 26% seen once; the top ten hold roughly 2%. Naive CD4+ cells had CD25+ Tregs removed. Trimming stripped 1 base from V and 0 bases from J, with 13 bases between. Germline loops: CDR1 LNHNV, CDR2 YYDKDF (reference sequence). CDR3 length: 17 amino acids. Study-wide points: Greatest tumor Treg TCR overlap was with tumor naive CD4+ cells. In terms of TCR gene usage, tumor memory CD4+ T cells clustered together with blood and lymph node memory CD4+ cells, as well as with lymph node naive CD4+ cells.

The V call is TRBV15, the J call TRBJ2-1; D gene unclear. Specimen: naive CD4+ T cells sorted from blood. Subset described: naive CD4+ T cells, CD4+CD45RA+CD25-. The sequence derives from a female donor with breast cancer. The CDR3 region is CATSRVPLSSSYNEQFF. The CDR3 DNA reads as TGTGCCACCAGCAGAGTCCCTCTGTCGAGCTCCTACAATGAGCAGTTCTTC.